This T cell receptor (beta chain) was observed in a study of shared clonotypes between healthy human individuals. Trimming pared 5 bases from V and 7 bases from J, leaving 3 bases between. The CDR3 length is 11 residues. Germline V CDR1 and CDR2: PRHDT, FYEKMQ (reference sequence). Assay used: immunoSEQ multiplex PCR; TCRdb lists only in-frame clones, some missing. Seen here are approximately 110,000 clones, 65% to 75% observed once, and the top ten hold over 20%. J is TRBJ1-6 and V is TRBV13; no firm D call. The specimen sequenced was memory CD8+ T cells sorted from blood. The sample's subset: CD45RO+ cells pooled with CCR7-negative TemRA cells. The receptor was derived from a woman younger than 45 in good health. Here the CDR3 reads CASSQNSPLHF. The CDR3 DNA follows: TGTGCCAGCAGCCAGAATTCACCCCTCCACTTT.